The clone carrying this T cell receptor beta chain occurred once. Sequenced by immunoSEQ multiplex PCR; TCRdb stores in-frame clones only, minus some. The repertoire holds 67,000 or so clones, with more than 75% as singletons. The sample comes from a study of T cells after somatic rescue of genetic block. This TCR came from a man aged 25 to 40. The sample taken for sequencing was peripheral blood mononuclear cells (PBMCs).

This CDR3 reads CASSYGGTPSTDTQYF. CDR3 sequence (DNA): TGCGCCAGCAGTTATGGGGGGACCCCTAGCACAGATACGCAGTATTTT. The chain carries TRBV5-1 and TRBJ2-3, with D maybe TRBD2 (6 bases). Trimming removed 5 bases from V and 0 bases from J, with 16 bases in between. CDR1 SGHRS and CDR2 YFSETQ come from the germline V gene. The CDR3 sequence is 16 residues long.